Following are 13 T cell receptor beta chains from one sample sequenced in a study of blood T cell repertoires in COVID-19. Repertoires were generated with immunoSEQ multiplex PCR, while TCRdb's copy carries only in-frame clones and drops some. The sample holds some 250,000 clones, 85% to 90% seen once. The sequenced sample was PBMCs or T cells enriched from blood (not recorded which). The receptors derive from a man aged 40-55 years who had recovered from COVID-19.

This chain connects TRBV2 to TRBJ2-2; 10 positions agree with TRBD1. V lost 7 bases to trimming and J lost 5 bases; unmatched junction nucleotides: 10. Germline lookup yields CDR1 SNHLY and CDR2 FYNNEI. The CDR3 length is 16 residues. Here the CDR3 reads CASIAPGQGTTGELFF. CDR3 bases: TGTGCCAGCATTGCTCCGGGACAGGGGACAACCGGGGAGCTGTTTTTT.

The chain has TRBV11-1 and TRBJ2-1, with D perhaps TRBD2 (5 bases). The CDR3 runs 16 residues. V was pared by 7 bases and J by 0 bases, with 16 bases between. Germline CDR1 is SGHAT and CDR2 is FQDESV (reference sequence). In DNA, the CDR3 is TGTGCCAGCAACCGGCGCCAGCGGACCTCCTACAATGAGCAGTTCTTC. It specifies CASNRRQRTSYNEQFF.

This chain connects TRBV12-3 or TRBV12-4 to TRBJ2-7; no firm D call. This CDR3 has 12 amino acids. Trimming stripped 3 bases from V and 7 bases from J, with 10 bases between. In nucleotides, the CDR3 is TGTGCCAGCAGTTTTAGGAGAAGGGAGCAGTACTTC. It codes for CASSFRRREQYF.

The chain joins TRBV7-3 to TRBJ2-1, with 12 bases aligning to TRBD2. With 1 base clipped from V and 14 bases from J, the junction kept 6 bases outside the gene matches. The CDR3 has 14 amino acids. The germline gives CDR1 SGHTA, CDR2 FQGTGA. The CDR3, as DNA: TGTGCCAGCAGCTTAAGACCTAGCGGGGGGGCGAAGTTCTTC. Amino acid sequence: CASSLRPSGGAKFF.

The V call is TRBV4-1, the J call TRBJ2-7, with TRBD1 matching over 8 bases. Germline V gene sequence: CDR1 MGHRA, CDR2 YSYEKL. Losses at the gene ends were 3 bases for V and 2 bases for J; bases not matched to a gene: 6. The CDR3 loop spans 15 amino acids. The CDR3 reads CASSHQGQGAYEQYF. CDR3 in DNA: TGCGCCAGCAGCCACCAAGGACAGGGTGCCTACGAGCAGTACTTC.

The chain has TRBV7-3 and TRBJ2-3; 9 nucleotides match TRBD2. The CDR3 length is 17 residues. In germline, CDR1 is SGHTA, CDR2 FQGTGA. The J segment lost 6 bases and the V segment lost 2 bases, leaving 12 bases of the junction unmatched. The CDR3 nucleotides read TGTGCCAGCAGCTTATGGATACCTAGCGGGAAACTTGATACGCAGTATTTT. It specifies CASSLWIPSGKLDTQYF.

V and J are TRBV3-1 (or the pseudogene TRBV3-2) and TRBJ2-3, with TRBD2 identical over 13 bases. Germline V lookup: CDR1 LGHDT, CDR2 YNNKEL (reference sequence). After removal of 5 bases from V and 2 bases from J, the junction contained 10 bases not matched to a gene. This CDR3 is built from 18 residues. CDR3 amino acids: CASSYGLAGVVTTDTQYF. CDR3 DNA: TGTGCCAGCAGCTACGGACTAGCGGGAGTCGTCACCACAGATACGCAGTATTTT.

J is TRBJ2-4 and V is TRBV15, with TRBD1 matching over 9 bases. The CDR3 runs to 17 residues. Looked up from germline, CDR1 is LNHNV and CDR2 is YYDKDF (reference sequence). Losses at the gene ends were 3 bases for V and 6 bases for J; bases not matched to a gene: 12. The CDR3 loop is CATSSPLGGQGGNIQYF. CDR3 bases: TGTGCCACCAGCAGTCCTCTGGGGGGACAGGGAGGAAACATTCAGTACTTC. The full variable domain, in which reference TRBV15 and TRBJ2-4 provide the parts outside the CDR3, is DAMVIQNPRYQVTQFGKPVTLSCSQTLNHNVMYWYQQKSSQAPKLLFHYYDKDFNNEADTPDNFQSRRPNTSFCFLDIRSPGLGDTAMYLCATSSPLGGQGGNIQYFGAGTRLSVL.

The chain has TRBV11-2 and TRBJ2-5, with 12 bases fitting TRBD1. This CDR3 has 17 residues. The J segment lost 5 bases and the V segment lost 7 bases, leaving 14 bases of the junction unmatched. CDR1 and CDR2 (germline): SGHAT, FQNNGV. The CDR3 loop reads CASTDTGTGGDWETQYF. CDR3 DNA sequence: TGTGCCAGCACGGATACCGGGACAGGGGGCGACTGGGAGACCCAGTACTTC.

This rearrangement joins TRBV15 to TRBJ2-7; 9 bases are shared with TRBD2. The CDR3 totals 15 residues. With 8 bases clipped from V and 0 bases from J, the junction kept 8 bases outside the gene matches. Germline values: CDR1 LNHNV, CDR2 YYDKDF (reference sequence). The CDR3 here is CATGRSSGSSYEQYF. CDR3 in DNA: TGTGCCACCGGGCGGAGTAGCGGGAGCTCCTACGAGCAGTACTTC.

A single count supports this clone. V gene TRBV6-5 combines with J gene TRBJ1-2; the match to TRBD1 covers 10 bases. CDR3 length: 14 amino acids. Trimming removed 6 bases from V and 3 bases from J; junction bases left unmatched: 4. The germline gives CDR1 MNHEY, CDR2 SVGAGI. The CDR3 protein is CASRDRGAYYGYTF. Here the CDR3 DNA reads TGTGCCAGCAGGGACAGGGGGGCGTACTATGGCTACACCTTC.

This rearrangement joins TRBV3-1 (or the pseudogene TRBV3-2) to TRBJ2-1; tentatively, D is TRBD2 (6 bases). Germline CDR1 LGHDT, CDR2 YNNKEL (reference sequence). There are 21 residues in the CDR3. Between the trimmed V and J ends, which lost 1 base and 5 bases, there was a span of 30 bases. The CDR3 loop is CASSQAKGLASVASVHNEQFF. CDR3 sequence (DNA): TGTGCCAGCAGCCAAGCTAAGGGGTTAGCGTCAGTTGCTAGCGTTCACAATGAGCAGTTCTTC.

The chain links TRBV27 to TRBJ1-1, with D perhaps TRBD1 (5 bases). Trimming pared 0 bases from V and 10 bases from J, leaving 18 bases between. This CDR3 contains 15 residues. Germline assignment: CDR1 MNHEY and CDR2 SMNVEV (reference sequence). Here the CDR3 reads CASSLSSGTSNGAFF. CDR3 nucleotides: TGTGCCAGCAGTTTATCGAGCGGGACTTCCAATGGAGCTTTCTTT.